Sequencing of this T cell receptor beta chain was carried out in a study of OX40 agonist ivuxolimab in advanced cancers. Study-level background: Ivuxolimab was an agonistic, fully human IgG2 monoclonal antibody directed against OX40 (CD134), a costimulatory receptor. Of the approximately 54 patients in dose escalation, about 20 had hepatocellular carcinoma, about 15 had melanoma, 9 had renal cell carcinoma and 9 had head and neck cancer. Prior anti-PD-1, anti-PD-L1 or anti-CTLA-4 therapy was permitted, and checkpoint inhibitors had been received by about 37% of dose-escalation patients. The paper covers the monotherapy dose-escalation part of the phase I ivuxolimab trial, which included N ≈ 54 patients. Partial responses occurred in three dose-escalation patients, of whom one had hepatocellular carcinoma and two had cutaneous melanoma. In the dose-escalation cohort, over 65% of patients were male, and the mean age was about 55 years, with a range of about 23 to 90. The purpose of peripheral TCRbeta sequencing was to test whether ivuxolimab changed TCR sequence diversity and led to clonal T-cell expansion. Intravenous ivuxolimab was administered to patients every 2 weeks at six dose levels: 0.01, 0.1, 0.3, 1.5, 3 and 10 mg/kg.

The paper as a whole reports these results and caveats: After ivuxolimab, more expanded clones were found on average in CD8+ T cells than in CD4+ T cells. At doses of 0.1 to 3.0 mg/kg, clonal expansion of both CD4+ and CD8+ blood T cells was observed from baseline to week 6. The antigen specificity of the clonally expanded peripheral T cells was not determined. Low levels of normalized T-cell clonal expansion were also shown by some nonresponding patients. In the 0.1-3.0 mg/kg groups, partial responders were among the patients with the lowest normalized peripheral clonal expansion, particularly in CD8+ T cells.

In regard to this clone: Its binding antigen is unknown. No much larger clone is present one base from it, and per-base qualities are unavailable.

To sequence the TCRbeta CDR3 region, genomic DNA was isolated from the sorted cells. TCRbeta CDR3 regions were sequenced using the immunoSEQ Assay. Not all clones reach the TCRdb copy of this immuneACCESS table, which keeps in-frame sequences only. Checked studies attribute under half of the gap to unresolved V genes and leave the rest unexplained. The sample table contains about 60,000 clones; only one count was recorded for 75% to 85% of them. The top ten hold 3% to 3.5% of the sample. The trial excluded patients who had a history of autoimmune disease or who were on systemic immunosuppression. In every dose cohort, peripheral blood was drawn for TCR sequencing at baseline, cycle 4 day 1, and cycle 7 day 1. The samples were drawn from a first-in-human, open-label, multicenter phase I dose-escalation trial of ivuxolimab. Adults with locally advanced or metastatic melanoma, renal cell, hepatocellular, or head and neck squamous cell carcinoma were enrolled in the trial. Before TCR sequencing, CD4+ T cells and CD8+ T cells were sorted from peripheral blood as separate populations.

Per the germline V gene, SGHRS is the CDR1 and YFSETQ is the CDR2. The CDR3 has 13 amino acids, counting the end cysteine and phenylalanine. The DNA shown is the 39-base CDR3, in frame from base 1. Germline trimming: 4 bases from V, 8 bases from J; junction bases outside gene matches: 7. The sample here was CD4+ or CD8+ T cells sorted from blood, taken in a trial of the OX40 agonist ivuxolimab. Recombination connected TRBV5-1 to TRBJ1-1; TRBD1 matches 8 bases in the middle. The receptor was derived from an adult with an advanced solid tumor such as melanoma, head and neck, liver or kidney cancer. The CDR3 protein is CASSATGGLEAFF. The DNA reads as follows: TGCGCCAGCAGCGCAACAGGGGGTTTGGAAGCTTTCTTT.